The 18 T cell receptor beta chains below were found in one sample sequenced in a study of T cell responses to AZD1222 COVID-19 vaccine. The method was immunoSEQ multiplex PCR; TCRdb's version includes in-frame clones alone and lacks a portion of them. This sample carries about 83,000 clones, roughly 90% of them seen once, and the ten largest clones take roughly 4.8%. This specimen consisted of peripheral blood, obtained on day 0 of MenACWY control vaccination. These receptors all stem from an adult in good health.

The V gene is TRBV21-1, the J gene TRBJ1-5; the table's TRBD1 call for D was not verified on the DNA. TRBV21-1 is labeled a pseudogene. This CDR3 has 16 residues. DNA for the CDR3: TGTGCCAGCAGCACCCCGGACACTGGGGTCGATCAGCCCCAGCATTTT. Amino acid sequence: CASSTPDTGVDQPQHF.

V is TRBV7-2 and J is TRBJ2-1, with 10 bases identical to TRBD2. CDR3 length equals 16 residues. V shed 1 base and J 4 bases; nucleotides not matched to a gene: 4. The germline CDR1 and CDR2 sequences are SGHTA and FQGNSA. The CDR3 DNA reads TGTGCCAGCAGCTTAGAAGCGGGAGGGCCGTACAATGAGCAGTTCTTC. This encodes CASSLEAGGPYNEQFF.

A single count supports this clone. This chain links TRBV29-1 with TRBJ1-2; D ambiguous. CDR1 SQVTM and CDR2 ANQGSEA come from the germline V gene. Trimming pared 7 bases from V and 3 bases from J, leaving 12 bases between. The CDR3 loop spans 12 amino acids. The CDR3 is CSADTDYYGYTF. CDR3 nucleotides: TGCAGCGCCGATACTGACTACTATGGCTACACCTTC. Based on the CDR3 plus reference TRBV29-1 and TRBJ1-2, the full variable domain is SAVISQKPSRDICQRGTSLTIQCQVDSQVTMMFWYRQQPGQSLTLIATANQGSEATYESGFVIDKFPISRPNLTFSTLTVSNMSPEDSSIYLCSADTDYYGYTFGSGTRLTVV.

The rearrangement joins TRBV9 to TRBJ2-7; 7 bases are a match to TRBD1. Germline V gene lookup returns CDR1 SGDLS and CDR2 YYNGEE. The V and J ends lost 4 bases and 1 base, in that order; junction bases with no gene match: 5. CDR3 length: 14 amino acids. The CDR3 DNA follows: TGTGCCAGCAGCACCGGACAGGAATCCTACGAGCAGTACTTC. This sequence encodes CASSTGQESYEQYF.

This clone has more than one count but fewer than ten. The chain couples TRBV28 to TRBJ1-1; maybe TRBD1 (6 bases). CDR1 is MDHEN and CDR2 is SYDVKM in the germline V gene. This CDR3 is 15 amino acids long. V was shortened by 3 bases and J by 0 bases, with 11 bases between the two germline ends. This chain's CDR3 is CASSLYGTMNTEAFF. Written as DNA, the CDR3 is TGTGCCAGCAGTTTGTACGGGACAATGAACACTGAAGCTTTCTTT.

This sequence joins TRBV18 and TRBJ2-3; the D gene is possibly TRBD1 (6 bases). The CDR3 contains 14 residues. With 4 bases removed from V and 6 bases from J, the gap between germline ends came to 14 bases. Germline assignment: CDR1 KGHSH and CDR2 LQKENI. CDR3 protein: CASSQNRAPDTQYF. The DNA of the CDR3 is TGTGCCAGCTCACAAAACAGGGCTCCCGATACGCAGTATTTT.

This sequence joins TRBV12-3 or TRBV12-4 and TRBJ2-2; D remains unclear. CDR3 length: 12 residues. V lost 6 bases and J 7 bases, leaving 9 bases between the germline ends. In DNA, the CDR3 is TGTGCCAGCAGCCGGACGGACGGGGAGCTGTTTTTT. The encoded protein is CASSRTDGELFF.

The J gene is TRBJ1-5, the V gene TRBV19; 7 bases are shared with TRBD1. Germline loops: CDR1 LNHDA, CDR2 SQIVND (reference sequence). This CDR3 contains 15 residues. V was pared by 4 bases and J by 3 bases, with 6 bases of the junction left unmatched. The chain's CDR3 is CASSSGTESNQPQHF. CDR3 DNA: TGTGCCAGTAGTAGCGGGACAGAGTCCAATCAGCCCCAGCATTTT.

The CDR3 protein is CASSLAGTLGQYF. CDR3 in DNA: TGTGCCAGCAGCTTAGCCGGGACTTTAGGGCAGTACTTC. The chain links TRBV11-2 to TRBJ2-7; perhaps TRBD2 as D (6 bases). The CDR3 consists of 13 residues. V lost 1 base and J 9 bases, leaving 13 bases between the germline ends. Germline CDR1 SGHAT, CDR2 FQNNGV.

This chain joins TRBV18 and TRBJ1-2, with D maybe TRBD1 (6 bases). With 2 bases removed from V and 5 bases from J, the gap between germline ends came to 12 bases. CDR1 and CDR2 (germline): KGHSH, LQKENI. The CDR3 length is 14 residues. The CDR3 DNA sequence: TGTGCCAGCTCACCAGGGGGCGAGGGATATGGCTACACCTTC. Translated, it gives CASSPGGEGYGYTF.

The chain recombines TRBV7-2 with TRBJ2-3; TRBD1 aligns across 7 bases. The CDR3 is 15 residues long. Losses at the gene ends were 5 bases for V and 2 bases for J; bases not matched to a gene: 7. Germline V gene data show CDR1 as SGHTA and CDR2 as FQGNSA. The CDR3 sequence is CASSLVDRVTDTQYF. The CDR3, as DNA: TGTGCCAGCAGCCTGGTTGACAGGGTCACAGATACGCAGTATTTT.

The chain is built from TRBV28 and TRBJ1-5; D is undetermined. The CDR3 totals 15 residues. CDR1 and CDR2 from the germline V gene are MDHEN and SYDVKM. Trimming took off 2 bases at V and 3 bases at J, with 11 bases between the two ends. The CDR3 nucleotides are TGTGCCAGCAGTTTACTGGACGGCTACAATCAGCCCCAGCATTTT. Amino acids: CASSLLDGYNQPQHF.

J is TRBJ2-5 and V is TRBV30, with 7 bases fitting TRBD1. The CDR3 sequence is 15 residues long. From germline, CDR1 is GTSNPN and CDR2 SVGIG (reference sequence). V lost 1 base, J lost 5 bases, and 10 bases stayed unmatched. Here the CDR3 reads CAWSAPWTGWETQYF. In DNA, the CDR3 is TGTGCCTGGAGTGCGCCCTGGACAGGATGGGAGACCCAGTACTTC.

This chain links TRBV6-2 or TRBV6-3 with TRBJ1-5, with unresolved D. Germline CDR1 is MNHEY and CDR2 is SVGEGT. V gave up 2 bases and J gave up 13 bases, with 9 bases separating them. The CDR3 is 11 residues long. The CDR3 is CASSYGGLQHF. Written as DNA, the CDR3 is TGTGCCAGCAGTTACGGCGGGTTACAGCATTTT.

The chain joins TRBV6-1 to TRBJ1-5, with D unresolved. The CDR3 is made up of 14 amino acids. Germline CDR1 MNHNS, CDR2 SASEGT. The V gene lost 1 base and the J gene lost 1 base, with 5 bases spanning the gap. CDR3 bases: TGTGCCAGCAGTGAAGTGGGAAGCAATCAGCCCCAGCATTTT. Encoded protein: CASSEVGSNQPQHF.

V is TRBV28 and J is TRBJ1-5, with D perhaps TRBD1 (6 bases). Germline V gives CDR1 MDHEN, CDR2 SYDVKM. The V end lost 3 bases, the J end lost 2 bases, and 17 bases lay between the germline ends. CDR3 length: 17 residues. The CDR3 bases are TGTGCCAGCAGTTTGGGGGCCGGGATGGGTGGCAATCAGCCCCAGCATTTT. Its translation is CASSLGAGMGGNQPQHF.

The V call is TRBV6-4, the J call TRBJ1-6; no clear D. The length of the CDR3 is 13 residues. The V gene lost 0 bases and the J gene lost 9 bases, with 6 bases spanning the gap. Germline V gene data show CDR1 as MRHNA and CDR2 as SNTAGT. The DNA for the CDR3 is TGTGCCAGCAGTGACTCAAGTAGTTCACCCCTCCACTTT. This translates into CASSDSSSSPLHF.

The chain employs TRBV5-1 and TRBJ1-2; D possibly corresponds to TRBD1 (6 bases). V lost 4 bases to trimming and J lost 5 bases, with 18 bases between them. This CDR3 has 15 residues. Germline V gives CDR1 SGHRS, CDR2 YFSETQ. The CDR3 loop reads CASSLMDRNIYGYTF. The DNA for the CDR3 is TGCGCCAGCAGCCTAATGGACAGAAACATTTATGGCTACACCTTC.